These 8 T cell receptor beta chains were sequenced from one sample in a study of regulatory T cells in long-lasting Graves disease. Time point specified: newly diagnosed GD, antithyroid drugs for less than 3 months. Isolated PBMC RNA provided the starting material for the TCR library. Arm-PCR of CDR3 regions and iRepertoire HTBI primers were used to build TCR beta libraries. TCRdb reprocessed the multiplex PCR reads via MiXCR and lists one record per CDR3 protein. The data show about 530,000 distinct CDR3 sequences, about 16% seen once. The same data also contributed to another study, on T cells in Graves' hyperthyroidism and ophthalmopathy.

Sequences were derived from peripheral blood mononuclear cells (PBMCs), sampled at new diagnosis, from a patient treated with antithyroid drugs. The receptors shown here come from a woman aged 35 to 60 with Graves disease.

This chain uses TRBV29-1 with TRBJ2-1, with TRBD2 matching 11 bases. The CDR3 has 13 residues. V shed 4 bases and J 9 bases; nucleotides not matched to a gene: 5. Per the germline V gene, CDR1 is SQVTM and CDR2 is ANQGSEA. For the CDR3, the DNA is TGCAGCGTTGGTAGCGGGGGGGCCTCTGAGCAGTTCTTC. Protein: CSVGSGGASEQFF.

This clonotype has more than one count but fewer than ten. This chain connects TRBV5-4 to TRBJ2-7, with D maybe TRBD2 (6 bases). Germline loops: CDR1 SGHNT, CDR2 YYREEE (reference sequence). This CDR3 region has 14 residues. Trimming cost V 6 bases and J 7 bases, with 20 bases left between them. The CDR3 is CASTAGLSEGEQYF. CDR3 nucleotides: TGTGCCAGCACCGCGGGACTTTCAGAGGGGGAGCAGTACTTC.

V and J are TRBV10-3 and TRBJ1-4; the match to TRBD1 covers 8 bases. The CDR3 is 16 residues long. V gave up 4 bases and J gave up 0 bases; unmatched junction bases: 4. Germline-derived CDR1 and CDR2 are ENHRY and SYGVKD. CDR3 protein: CAISGGQGSTNEKLFF. The DNA for the CDR3 is TGTGCCATCAGTGGCGGACAGGGATCAACTAATGAAAAACTGTTTTTT.

This clonotype showed up many times. J is TRBJ1-2 and V is TRBV11-1, with D hard to call. This CDR3 contains 15 residues. Germline assignment: CDR1 SGHAT and CDR2 FQDESV (reference sequence). Between the trimmed V and J ends, which lost 1 base and 3 bases, there was a span of 12 bases. The CDR3 region is CASSLGRGSDYGYTF. In DNA form, the CDR3 reads TGTGCCAGCAGCTTAGGACGGGGATCCGACTATGGCTACACCTTC.

This clonotype was counted ten times or more. V gene TRBV7-8 combines with J gene TRBJ2-7; D is ambiguous. V shed 2 bases and J shed 5 bases, with 16 bases lying between them. Germline CDR1 SGHVS, CDR2 FQNEAQ. The CDR3 runs 15 residues. As DNA, the CDR3 is TGTGCCAGCAGCTTAAGCAGCTACCGTGGGGACGAGCAGTACTTC. It is translated as CASSLSSYRGDEQYF.

This clonotype was detected a few times. The chain couples TRBV12-3 or TRBV12-4 to TRBJ1-2, with D unresolved. Trimming took 5 bases from V and 3 from J, leaving 16 bases between them. CDR3 size: 15 residues. The CDR3 region is CASSRDPHGDYGYTF. The CDR3 DNA sequence: TGTGCCAGCAGTCGAGATCCCCACGGGGACTATGGCTACACCTTC.

This clonotype was observed at least ten times. The chain combines TRBV12-3 or TRBV12-4 with TRBJ1-3, with no clear D. Trimming took off 6 bases at V and 1 base at J, with 10 bases between the two ends. The CDR3 length is 14 residues. The CDR3 DNA sequence: TGTGCCAGCAGCTTTGGCGGGTCTGGAAACACCATATATTTT. As protein: CASSFGGSGNTIYF.

The rearrangement uses TRBV6-9 and TRBJ1-1, with 7 bases that match TRBD1. Germline V gene sequence: CDR1 MNHGY, CDR2 SVAAGI. The CDR3 is 15 amino acids. V shed 3 bases and J 4 bases; nucleotides not matched to a gene: 8. DNA for the CDR3: TGTGCCAGCAGTTACTCAGGGGGGCGGGGCACTGAAGCTTTCTTT. This gives the protein CASSYSGGRGTEAFF.